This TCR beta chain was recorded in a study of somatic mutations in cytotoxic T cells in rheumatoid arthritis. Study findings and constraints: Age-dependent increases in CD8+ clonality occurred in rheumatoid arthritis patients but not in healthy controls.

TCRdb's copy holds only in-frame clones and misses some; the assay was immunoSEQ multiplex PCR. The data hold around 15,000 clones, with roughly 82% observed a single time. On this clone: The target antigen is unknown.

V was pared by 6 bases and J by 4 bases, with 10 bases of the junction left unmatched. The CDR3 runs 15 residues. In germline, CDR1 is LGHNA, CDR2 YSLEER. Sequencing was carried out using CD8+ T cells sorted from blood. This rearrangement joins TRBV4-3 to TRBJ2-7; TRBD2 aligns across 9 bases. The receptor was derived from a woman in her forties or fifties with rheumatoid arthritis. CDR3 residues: CASRSGTSSNYEQYF. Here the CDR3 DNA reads TGCGCCAGCAGGAGCGGGACTAGCAGCAATTACGAGCAGTACTTC.